What follows describes a single T cell receptor (beta chain). As yet, its antigen is unknown. The data stem from a study of graft-versus-host responses after intestinal transplantation. On the study more broadly: All recipients were given anti-thymocyte globulin induction, and tacrolimus and steroids were then administered for around three years. Whole-study results and caveats: GvH clones were found in recipient marrow; some appeared first in ileum or blood. Circulating GvH clone levels at their peak were associated with HvG declines (early post-transplant).

CDR1 and CDR2 from the germline V gene are MNHNY and SVGAGI (reference sequence). There are 13 residues in the CDR3. V was trimmed by 6 bases and J by 4 bases, leaving 12 bases between them. The assay was immunoSEQ multiplex PCR, and TCRdb's table has in-frame clones only and misses some. Of about 120,000 clones in the sample, around nine tenths are singletons; the top ten hold more than 0.15%. This clonotype was obtained from a human donor who received an intestinal transplant. Source: unstimulated CD4+ T cells sorted from spleen or lymph node cells, taken before intestinal transplant. J is TRBJ1-1 and V is TRBV6-6; D possibly corresponds to TRBD1 (6 bases). The CDR3 sequence: CASSGGPGTEAFF. CDR3 in DNA: TGTGCCAGCAGCGGGGGGCCAGGCACTGAAGCTTTCTTT.